The 6 T cell receptor beta chains below come from one sample, sequenced in a study of synovial regulatory T cells in juvenile arthritis. Repertoires were generated with immunoSEQ multiplex PCR, while TCRdb's copy carries only in-frame clones and drops some. This sample's table has roughly 8,400 clones. Sample: Treg cells from blood. Subset in this sample: remaining (HLA-DR-negative) circulating blood Treg cells. The receptors come from a donor aged 2-30 years with juvenile idiopathic arthritis.

The chain couples TRBV11-2 to TRBJ2-2; TCRdb's D gene call, TRBD1, goes unchecked for lack of DNA. The CDR3 contains 16 residues. A DNA sequence was not provided. Per the germline V gene, CDR1 is SGHAT and CDR2 is FQNNGV. CDR3 sequence: CASSLFGQGAPGELFF.

J is TRBJ2-5 and V is TRBV10-3; TCRdb's D call of TRBD2 is untestable without DNA. Germline V gene data show CDR1 as ENHRY and CDR2 as SYGVKD. CDR3 length: 16 amino acids. No DNA is recorded. The CDR3: CAISEVSSSGSETQYF.

This clone is deemed medium-sized by its frequency. This chain links TRBV6-5 with TRBJ1-5. The CDR3 consists of 13 residues. No DNA is given. CDR1 and CDR2 (germline): MNHEY, SVGAGI. The CDR3 is CASRRSGNQPQHF.

This CDR3 reads CASSAGGGSEKLFF. This chain joins TRBV28 and TRBJ1-4. Germline-derived CDR1 and CDR2 are MDHEN and SYDVKM. CDR3 length: 14 amino acids. No nucleotide data were recorded. The whole variable domain, filled in from reference TRBV28 and TRBJ1-4, reads DVKVTQSSRYLVKRTGEKVFLECVQDMDHENMFWYRQDPGLGLRLIYFSYDVKMKEKGDIPEGYSVSREKKERFSLILESASTNQTSMYLCASSAGGGSEKLFFGSGTQLSVL.

This chain uses TRBV4-1 with TRBJ2-3. The CDR3 totals 15 residues. No nucleotide data were recorded. Germline CDR1 and CDR2: MGHRA and YSYEKL. CDR3 amino acids: CASSQEARRLDTQYF.

This sequence joins TRBV5-1 and TRBJ1-1; TCRdb indicates TRBD1, and absent DNA this call remains unverified. Germline CDR1 reads SGHRS; CDR2 reads YFSETQ. This CDR3 is built from 14 residues. The nucleotide record is missing. The chain's CDR3 is CASSPRQGGTEAFF.